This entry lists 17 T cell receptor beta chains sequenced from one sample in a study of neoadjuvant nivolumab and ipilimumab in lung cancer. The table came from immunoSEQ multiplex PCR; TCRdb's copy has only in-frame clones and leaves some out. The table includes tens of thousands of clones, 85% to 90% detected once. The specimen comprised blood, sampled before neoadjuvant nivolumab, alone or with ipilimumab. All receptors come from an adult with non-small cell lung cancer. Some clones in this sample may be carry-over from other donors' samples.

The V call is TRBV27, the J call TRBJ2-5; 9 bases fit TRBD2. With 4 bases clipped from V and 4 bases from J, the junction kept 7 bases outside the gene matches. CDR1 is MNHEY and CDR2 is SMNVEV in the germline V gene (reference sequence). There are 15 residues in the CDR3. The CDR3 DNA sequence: TGTGCCAGCAGTTGGGGCGGGAGGGCAGTAGAGACCCAGTACTTC. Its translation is CASSWGGRAVETQYF.

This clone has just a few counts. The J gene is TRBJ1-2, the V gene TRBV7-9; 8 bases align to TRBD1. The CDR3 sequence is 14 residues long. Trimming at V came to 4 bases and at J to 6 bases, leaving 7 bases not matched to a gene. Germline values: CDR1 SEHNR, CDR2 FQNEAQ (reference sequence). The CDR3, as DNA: TGTGCCAGCAGCTCGGACAGGGTTGTGGATGGCTACACCTTC. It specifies CASSSDRVVDGYTF.

DNA for the CDR3: TGTGCCAGCGGGACAGGGGCGACAGATACGCAGTATTTT. Protein product: CASGTGATDTQYF. The rearrangement joins TRBV6-5 to TRBJ2-3; 10 positions match TRBD1. CDR1 MNHEY and CDR2 SVGAGI come from the germline V gene. The V segment lost 8 bases and the J segment 3 bases; nucleotides outside the gene matches: 2. This CDR3 spans 13 amino acids.

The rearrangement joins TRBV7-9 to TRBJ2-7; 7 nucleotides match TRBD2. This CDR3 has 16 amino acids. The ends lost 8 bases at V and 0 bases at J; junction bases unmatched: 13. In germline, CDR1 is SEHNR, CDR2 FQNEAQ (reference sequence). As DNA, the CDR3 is TGTGCCAGCGGCCAGGCCCTAGCGGACCTCTCCTACGAGCAGTACTTC. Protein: CASGQALADLSYEQYF. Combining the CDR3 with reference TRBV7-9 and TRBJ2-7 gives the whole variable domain DTGVSQNPRHKITKRGQNVTFRCDPISEHNRLYWYRQTLGQGPEFLTYFQNEAQLEKSRLLSDRFSAERPKGSFSTLEIQRTEQGDSAMYLCASGQALADLSYEQYFGPGTRLTVT.

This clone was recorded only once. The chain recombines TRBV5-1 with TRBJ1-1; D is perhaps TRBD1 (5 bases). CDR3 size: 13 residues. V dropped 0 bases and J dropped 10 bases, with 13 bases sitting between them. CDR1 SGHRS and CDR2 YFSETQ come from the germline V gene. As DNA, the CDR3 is TGCGCCAGCAGCTTGGGAGGGACCCTCGGAGCTTTCTTT. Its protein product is CASSLGGTLGAFF.

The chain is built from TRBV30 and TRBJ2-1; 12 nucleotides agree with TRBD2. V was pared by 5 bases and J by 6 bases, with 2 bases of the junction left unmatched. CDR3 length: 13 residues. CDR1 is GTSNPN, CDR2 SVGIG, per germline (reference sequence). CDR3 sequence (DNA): TGTGCCTGGGGACTAGCGGGAATCAATGAGCAGTTCTTC. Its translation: CAWGLAGINEQFF.

The CDR3, as DNA: TGTGCCAGCAGCTCCCCCACCCTTAGCGGTCGCTCCTACAATGAGCAGTTCTTC. Translating gives CASSSPTLSGRSYNEQFF. V and J are TRBV11-1 and TRBJ2-1; perhaps TRBD2 as D (6 bases). This CDR3 has 18 residues. Trimming removed 4 bases from V and 0 bases from J, with 19 bases in between. Germline V gene lookup returns CDR1 SGHAT and CDR2 FQDESV (reference sequence).

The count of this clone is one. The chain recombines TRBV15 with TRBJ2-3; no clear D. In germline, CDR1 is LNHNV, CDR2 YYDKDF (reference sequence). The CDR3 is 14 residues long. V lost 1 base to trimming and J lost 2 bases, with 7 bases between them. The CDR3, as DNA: TGTGCCACCAGCAGAGGCGGCCCCACAGATACGCAGTATTTT. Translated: CATSRGGPTDTQYF.

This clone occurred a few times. In DNA form, the CDR3 reads TGTGCCAGCAGCTCCCACAGGAACTATGGCTACACCTTC. It specifies CASSSHRNYGYTF. The genes are TRBV7-8 and TRBJ1-2; tentatively, D is TRBD1 (5 bases). The CDR3 length is 13 residues. The germline V gene encodes CDR1 SGHVS and CDR2 FQNEAQ. Between the trimmed V and J ends, which lost 4 bases and 2 bases, there was a span of 8 bases.

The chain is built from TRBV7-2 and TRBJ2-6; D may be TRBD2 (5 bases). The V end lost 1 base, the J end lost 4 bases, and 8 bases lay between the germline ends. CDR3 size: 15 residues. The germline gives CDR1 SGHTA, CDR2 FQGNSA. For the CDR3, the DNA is TGTGCCAGCAGCTTAGGAGGCGGGGGGGCCAACGTCCTGACTTTC. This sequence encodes CASSLGGGGANVLTF.

The chain's CDR3 is CASSGQLQETQYF. The CDR3 DNA reads TGCGCCAGCAGTGGTCAATTACAAGAGACCCAGTACTTC. The chain links TRBV10-1 to TRBJ2-5, with D unclear. Trimming pared 4 bases from V and 2 bases from J, leaving 8 bases between. CDR1 WNHNN and CDR2 SYGVQD come from the germline V gene (reference sequence). The CDR3 is 13 amino acids.

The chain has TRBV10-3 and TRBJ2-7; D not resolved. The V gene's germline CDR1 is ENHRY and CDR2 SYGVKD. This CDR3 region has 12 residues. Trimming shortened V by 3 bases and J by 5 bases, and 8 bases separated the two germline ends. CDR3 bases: TGTGCCATCAGTGAACTGGGTAACGAGCAGTACTTC. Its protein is CAISELGNEQYF.

The DNA of the CDR3 is TGTGCCAGCAGCTTAGGCGGGGCCCGTTCCTACGAGCAGTACTTC. Residues: CASSLGGARSYEQYF. The chain is built from TRBV7-9 and TRBJ2-7, with D possibly being TRBD2 (6 bases). In germline, CDR1 is SEHNR, CDR2 FQNEAQ (reference sequence). This CDR3 has 15 residues. V shed 1 base and J shed 1 base, with 11 bases lying between them.

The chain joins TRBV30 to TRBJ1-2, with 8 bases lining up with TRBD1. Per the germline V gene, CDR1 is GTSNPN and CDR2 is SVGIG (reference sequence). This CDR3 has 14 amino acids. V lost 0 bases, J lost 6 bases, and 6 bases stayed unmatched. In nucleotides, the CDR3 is TGTGCCTGGAGTGTACCGGGACAGGTGCATGGCTACACCTTC. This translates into CAWSVPGQVHGYTF. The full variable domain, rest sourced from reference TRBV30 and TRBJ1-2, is SQTIHQWPATLVQPVGSPLSLECTVEGTSNPNLYWYRQAAGRGLQLLFYSVGIGQISSEVPQNLSASRPQDRQFILSSKKLLLSDSGFYLCAWSVPGQVHGYTFGSGTRLTVV.

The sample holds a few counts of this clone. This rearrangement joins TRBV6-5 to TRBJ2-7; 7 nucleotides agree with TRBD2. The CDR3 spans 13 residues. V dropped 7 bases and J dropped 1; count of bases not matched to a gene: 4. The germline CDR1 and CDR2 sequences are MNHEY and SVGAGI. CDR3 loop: CASKSSGSYEQYF. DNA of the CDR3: TGTGCCAGCAAATCTAGCGGATCCTACGAGCAGTACTTC.

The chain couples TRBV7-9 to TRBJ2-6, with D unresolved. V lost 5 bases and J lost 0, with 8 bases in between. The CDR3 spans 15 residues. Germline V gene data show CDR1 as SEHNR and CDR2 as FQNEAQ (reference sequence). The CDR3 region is CASSPPGSGANVLTF. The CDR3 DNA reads TGTGCCAGCAGCCCCCCGGGCTCTGGGGCCAACGTCCTGACTTTC.

CDR3 bases: TGTGCCAGCACCTCGGACAGGGTATATGGCTACACCTTC. It translates to CASTSDRVYGYTF. This chain joins TRBV6-5 and TRBJ1-2, with 8 nucleotides matching TRBD1. J was trimmed by 5 bases and V by 7 bases; bases with no gene match: 6. Germline CDR1 MNHEY, CDR2 SVGAGI. The length of the CDR3 is 13 residues.